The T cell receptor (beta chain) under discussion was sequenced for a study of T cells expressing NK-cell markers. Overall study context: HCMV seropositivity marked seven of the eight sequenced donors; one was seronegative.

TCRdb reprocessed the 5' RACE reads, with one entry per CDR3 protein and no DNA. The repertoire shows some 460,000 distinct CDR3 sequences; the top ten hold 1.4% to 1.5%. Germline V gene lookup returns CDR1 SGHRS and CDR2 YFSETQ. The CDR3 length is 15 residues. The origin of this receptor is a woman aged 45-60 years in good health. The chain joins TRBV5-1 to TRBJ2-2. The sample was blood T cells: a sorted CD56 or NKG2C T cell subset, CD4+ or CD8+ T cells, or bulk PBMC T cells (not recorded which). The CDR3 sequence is CASSYGVVDTGELFF. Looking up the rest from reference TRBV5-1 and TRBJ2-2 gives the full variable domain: KAGVTQTPRYLIKTRGQQVTLSCSPISGHRSVSWYQQTPGQGLQFLFEYFSETQRNKGNFPGRFSGRQFSNSRSEMNVSTLELGDSALYLCASSYGVVDTGELFFGEGSRLTVL.